Listed here are 30 T cell receptor beta chains from one sample, sequenced in a study of T cells in women clearing cervical HPV infection. Method: immunoSEQ multiplex PCR; TCRdb's copy keeps in-frame clones and lacks some. This sample's clone table lists some 37,000 clones. Sequencing was done on a sample of blood buffy coat. The receptors derive from a woman aged 18-69 years with a cervical HPV16 infection that either progressed to CIN3+ or cleared (not recorded which).

Concerning this clone itself: With the read ending 3 residues before the CDR3 end, the germline J gene is used to fill in that end. The rearrangement joins TRBV7-9 to TRBJ2-5; maybe TRBD1 (5 bases). CDR3 length: 15 residues. Germline CDR1 is SEHNR and CDR2 is FQNEAQ (reference sequence). V was cut by 1 base and J by 3 bases, with 12 bases left in between. CDR3 loop: CASSLGRRVEETQYF. The covered CDR3 bases are TGTGCCAGCAGCTTAGGACGCAGGGTGGAAGAGACC.

The CDR3 DNA, read in part, is TGTGCCAGCTCACTACCGACAGGGGCAAGCTCCTACAATGAC. Translated, it gives CASSLPTGASSYND. The full-length CDR3 reads as CASSLPTGASSYNDYTF. V gene TRBV18 combines with J gene TRBJ1-2; TRBD1 matches at 8 bases. The read stops 3 residues short of the end of the CDR3; the missing end is completed from the germline J gene. The CDR3 totals 17 residues. The germline V gene has CDR1 KGHSH and CDR2 LQKENI.

Comment on this clone: The read gets to within 3 residues of the CDR3 end, and the germline J gene fills in the rest. The gene calls are TRBV3-1 (or the pseudogene TRBV3-2) and TRBJ2-7; 7 nucleotides line up with TRBD2. Trimming took 3 bases from V and 2 from J; bases not matched to a gene: 7. CDR3 size: 15 residues. Germline V gives CDR1 LGHDT, CDR2 YNNKEL (reference sequence). CDR3 DNA, as far as it was read: TGTGCCAGCAGCCATACCGGCGGGGGAGCCTACGAG. Protein product: CASSHTGGGAYE. The CDR3 reads in full as CASSHTGGGAYEQYF.

To note about this clone: The read falls 3 residues short of the CDR3 end, and the missing part is taken from the germline J gene. This chain connects TRBV29-1 to TRBJ2-3; 8 nucleotides line up with TRBD1. CDR3 size: 14 residues. Germline loops: CDR1 SQVTM, CDR2 ANQGSEA. V gave up 7 bases and J gave up 2 bases; unmatched junction bases: 8. CDR3 DNA (partial): TGCAGCGCCCCAGGGGGCGGGAACACAGATACG. It is translated as CSAPGGGNTDT. The full CDR3 is CSAPGGGNTDTQYF.

Notes on this clone: Read coverage stops 3 residues before the CDR3 terminus; the germline J gene supplies the remainder. V usage is TRBV20-1 and J usage is TRBJ2-7, with 10 nucleotides matching TRBD2. CDR3 length: 14 amino acids. V trimming: 7 bases; J trimming: 2 bases; junction bases outside the gene matches: 8. Germline values: CDR1 DFQATT, CDR2 SNEGSKA (reference sequence). The CDR3 loop reads CSGTVAGGAYEQYF. CDR3 bases read: TGCAGTGGGACGGTAGCGGGGGGAGCCTACGAG.

Remarks on this clone: The CDR3 end is not reached by the read, which stops 3 residues before it; the germline J gene fills it in. The chain combines TRBV3-1 (or the pseudogene TRBV3-2) with TRBJ2-7, with D possibly matching TRBD2 (6 bases). Between the trimmed V and J ends, which lost 5 bases and 3 bases, there was a span of 26 bases. The CDR3 length is 18 residues. CDR1 LGHDT and CDR2 YNNKEL come from the germline V gene (reference sequence). The covered CDR3 bases are TGTGCCAGCAGCACACCGCGGGAAGGGCGGTTAGAGATCTACGAG. This sequence encodes CASSTPREGRLEIYE. The full CDR3 sequence reads CASSTPREGRLEIYEQYF.

On this clone itself: The read terminates 3 residues ahead of where the CDR3 ends, so the germline J gene completes it. This rearrangement joins TRBV7-6 to TRBJ1-6; 10 bases agree with TRBD1. CDR1 SGHVS and CDR2 FNYEAQ come from the germline V gene. V was clipped by 6 bases and J by 7 bases; unmatched bases: 9. The length of the CDR3 is 16 residues. The CDR3 here is CASREGGTGENSPLHF. CDR3 DNA, as far as it was read: TGTGCCAGCAGGGAAGGTGGGACAGGGGAAAATTCACCC.

Points on this clone: The sequenced fragment ends 3 residues before the CDR3 boundary, so the rest is inferred from the germline J gene. The V and J genes are TRBV5-1 and TRBJ1-6; 11 bases are a match to TRBD1. Germline assignment: CDR1 SGHRS and CDR2 YFSETQ. This CDR3 has 15 residues. J gave up 10 bases and V 3 bases, and 6 bases lay outside the gene matches. The CDR3 spells CASSSGGQGASPLHF. The covered CDR3 bases are TGCGCCAGCAGCTCGGGAGGACAGGGGGCATCACCC.

Concerning this clone itself: The CDR3 goes on 3 residues after the read ends, and that part is filled in from the germline J gene. The chain recombines TRBV6-2 or TRBV6-3 with TRBJ1-2; 8 bases map to TRBD1. This CDR3 is built from 15 residues. The junction had 8 bases not matched to a gene; V was cut back by 4 bases and J by 4 bases. Germline loops: CDR1 MNHEY, CDR2 SVGEGT. CDR3 DNA, as far as it was read: TGTGCCAGCAGTTTAACACAGGGGGTACCCTATGGC. Translating it yields CASSLTQGVPYG. In full, the CDR3 is CASSLTQGVPYGYTF.

The covered CDR3 bases are TGTGCCAGCAGCTCCCGGACAGGGAAATATGGC. It codes for CASSSRTGKYG. The full CDR3 protein reads CASSSRTGKYGYTF. The J gene is TRBJ1-2, the V gene TRBV7-2, with TRBD1 identical over 8 bases. Read sequence stops 3 residues before the CDR3 end, and the germline J gene provides the missing end. With 4 bases clipped from V and 5 bases from J, the junction kept 6 bases outside the gene matches. CDR1 is SGHTA, CDR2 FQGNSA, per germline. The CDR3 runs 14 residues.

In the case of this clone: The observed sequence ends 3 residues before the CDR3 terminus, with the missing tail filled in from the germline J gene. This rearrangement joins TRBV2 to TRBJ1-3, with a weak D call TRBD1 (5 bases). V lost 2 bases to trimming and J lost 4 bases, with 9 bases between them. The CDR3 totals 14 residues. Germline lookup yields CDR1 SNHLY and CDR2 FYNNEI. CDR3 bases read: TGTGCCAGCAGTGAACCCAGGGCCGGAAACACC. This encodes CASSEPRAGNT. The whole CDR3 region reads CASSEPRAGNTIYF.

With regard to this clone: The read falls 3 residues short of the CDR3 end, and the missing part is taken from the germline J gene. This sequence joins TRBV18 and TRBJ1-1, with D possibly being TRBD1 (5 bases). V lost 2 bases to trimming and J lost 7 bases, with 11 bases between them. The germline V gene has CDR1 KGHSH and CDR2 LQKENI. The CDR3 has 13 residues. CDR3 region: CASSPSGTLEAFF. The CDR3 bases that were read are TGTGCCAGCTCACCATCGGGGACTCTTGAA. The whole variable domain, filled in from reference TRBV18 and TRBJ1-1, reads NAGVMQNPRHLVRRRGQEARLRCSPMKGHSHVYWYRQLPEEGLKFMVYLQKENIIDESGMPKERFSAEFPKEGPSILRIQQVVRGDSAAYFCASSPSGTLEAFFGQGTRLTVV.

Concerning this clone: With the read ending 3 residues before the CDR3 end, the germline J gene is used to fill in that end. This chain uses TRBV7-9 with TRBJ2-2, with TRBD1 identical over 7 bases. CDR1 SEHNR and CDR2 FQNEAQ come from the germline V gene (reference sequence). The CDR3 length is 15 residues. V trimming: 6 bases; J trimming: 5 bases; junction bases outside the gene matches: 9. The CDR3 loop reads CASSSGGVSTGELFF. The covered CDR3 bases are TGTGCCAGCAGTTCAGGGGGAGTGAGTACCGGGGAG.

As concerns this clone: The read ends 3 residues before the CDR3 terminus; that terminus is restored from the germline J gene. The V call is TRBV20-1, the J call TRBJ2-7; the match to TRBD2 covers 10 bases. Germline lookup yields CDR1 DFQATT and CDR2 SNEGSKA (reference sequence). With V trimmed by 6 bases and J by 2 bases, 7 bases remained unmatched. The CDR3 is made up of 14 amino acids. CDR3 residues: CSALSTSGTYEQYF. The part of the CDR3 DNA that was read is TGCAGTGCGCTAAGCACTAGCGGGACCTACGAG.

As regards this clone: The junction departs from germline at one end; a sequencing error may be responsible. The sequence runs out 3 residues before the end of the CDR3; the remainder is reconstructed from the germline J gene. The chain joins TRBV18 to TRBJ2-1; 11 positions match TRBD2. The CDR3 is 17 amino acids. CDR1 and CDR2 (germline): KGHSH, LQKENI. The chain's CDR3 is CAGSPAIAGGGYNEQFF. The CDR3 bases that were read are TGTGCCGGCTCGCCTGCGATAGCGGGGGGGGGCTACAATGAG.

A remark on this clone: Sequencing ends 3 residues short of the CDR3 end; the germline J gene provides the rest. This chain links TRBV12-3 or TRBV12-4 with TRBJ1-4; the match to TRBD1 covers 8 bases. CDR3 length equals 14 residues. With V trimmed by 3 bases and J by 7 bases, 4 bases remained unmatched. The CDR3 is CASSLAQGVEKLFF. The CDR3 bases that were read are TGTGCCAGCAGTTTGGCACAGGGGGTTGAAAAA.

Regarding this clone: Sequencing ends 3 residues short of the CDR3 end; the germline J gene provides the rest. The J gene is TRBJ1-2, the V gene TRBV5-4, with 9 bases fitting TRBD1. The CDR3 contains 15 residues. The germline V gene has CDR1 SGHNT and CDR2 YYREEE (reference sequence). After removal of 4 bases from V and 7 bases from J, the junction contained 11 bases not matched to a gene. The CDR3 bases that were read are TGTGCCAGCAGCCTTCCGGGGACAGGGTCTGTTGGC. Translation gives CASSLPGTGSVG. The CDR3 in full is CASSLPGTGSVGYTF.

The CDR3 loop is CASSYVAGVHEQFF. The CDR3 DNA, read in part, is TGTGCCAGCAGTTACGTAGCGGGAGTCCATGAG. The chain links TRBV6-2 or TRBV6-3 to TRBJ2-1, with 9 bases fitting TRBD2. The read terminates 3 residues before the CDR3 end, so the remaining end is supplied by the germline J gene. The trim removed 2 bases at V and 8 bases at J, leaving 4 bases unmatched. The CDR3 length is 14 residues. Germline V gives CDR1 MNHEY, CDR2 SVGEGT.

As regards this clone: The read ends 3 residues before the CDR3 terminus; that terminus is restored from the germline J gene. This chain connects TRBV20-1 to TRBJ1-6, with a possible D match to TRBD1 (6 bases). The CDR3 runs 15 residues. The V gene lost 4 bases and the J gene lost 0 bases, with 10 bases spanning the gap. The V gene's germline CDR1 is DFQATT and CDR2 SNEGSKA (reference sequence). The part of the CDR3 DNA that was read is TGCAGTGCTACCCAGGGGAGCTCCTATAATTCACCC. It yields the protein CSATQGSSYNSP. Given in full, the CDR3 is CSATQGSSYNSPLHF.

About this clone itself: The read falls 3 residues short of the CDR3 end, and the missing part is taken from the germline J gene. The chain carries TRBV20-1 and TRBJ2-1; the D gene is possibly TRBD2 (6 bases). Trimming shortened V by 3 bases and J by 8 bases, and 17 bases separated the two germline ends. The germline CDR1 and CDR2 sequences are DFQATT and SNEGSKA (reference sequence). The CDR3 extends over 14 amino acids. The sequenced CDR3 bases are TGCAGTGCTAGCAGTAGGAGGGGATATGATGAG. It specifies CSASSRRGYDE. The whole CDR3 sequence is CSASSRRGYDEQFF.

The sequenced part of the CDR3 DNA is TGTGCCAGCAGCCTCACAAGCGGGATAGCCAAAAACATT. Translating it yields CASSLTSGIAKNI. The full CDR3 reads CASSLTSGIAKNIQYF. The V and J genes are TRBV14 and TRBJ2-4; TRBD2 agrees at 7 bases. Read sequence stops 3 residues before the CDR3 end, and the germline J gene provides the missing end. The CDR3 is made up of 16 amino acids. CDR1 and CDR2 from the germline V gene are SGHDN and FVKESK. V was clipped by 4 bases and J by 0 bases; unmatched bases: 6. Filled out from reference TRBV14 and TRBJ2-4, the complete variable domain reads EAGVTQFPSHSVIEKGQTVTLRCDPISGHDNLYWYRRVMGKEIKFLLHFVKESKQDESGMPNNRFLAERTGGTYSTLKVQPAELEDSGVYFCASSLTSGIAKNIQYFGAGTRLSVL.

A word on this clone: Read data end 3 residues before the CDR3 end; the end is taken from the germline J gene. The chain employs TRBV3-1 (or the pseudogene TRBV3-2) and TRBJ2-7; TRBD2 aligns across 8 bases. Germline V CDR1 and CDR2: LGHDT, YNNKEL (reference sequence). Trimming at V came to 3 bases and at J to 4 bases, leaving 14 bases not matched to a gene. The CDR3 is made up of 17 amino acids. CDR3 sequence reads: CASSQSDQRESRYEQYF. CDR3 bases read: TGTGCCAGCAGCCAGTCAGACCAGCGGGAGTCTAGGTACGAG.

Remarks on this clone: The CDR3 end is not reached by the read, which stops 3 residues before it; the germline J gene fills it in. The J gene is TRBJ2-3, the V gene TRBV10-3; no reliable D call. The germline gives CDR1 ENHRY, CDR2 SYGVKD. The CDR3 covers 11 residues. Trimming cost V 10 bases and J 6 bases, with 11 bases left between them. Here the CDR3 reads CATLQIDTQYF. Partial CDR3 DNA: TGTGCCACACTACAAATCGATACG.

Worth noting for this clone: The CDR3 is cut off 3 residues early in the read; its end comes from the germline J gene. This chain joins TRBV7-9 and TRBJ2-7, with D possibly being TRBD1 (7 bases). The CDR3 has 15 residues. Per the germline V gene, CDR1 is SEHNR and CDR2 is FQNEAQ (reference sequence). Trimming cost V 4 bases and J 1 base, with 14 bases left between them. CDR3 DNA, as far as it was read: TGTGCCAGCAGCTCCCGGGACAGCGGGTCCTACGAG. It translates to CASSSRDSGSYE. The whole CDR3 reads CASSSRDSGSYEQYF.

A note on this clone: The CDR3 extends 3 residues past the end of the read, so its final part is completed from the germline J gene. The rearrangement uses TRBV7-3 and TRBJ2-5, with TRBD2 matching over 8 bases. Germline CDR1 reads SGHTA; CDR2 reads FQGTGA. The CDR3 runs to 16 residues. With 4 bases clipped from V and 5 bases from J, the junction kept 12 bases outside the gene matches. Partial CDR3 DNA: TGTGCCAGCAGCTCATCAAGCGGGAGTGGGGGGGAGACC. Its protein product is CASSSSSGSGGET. The full CDR3 is CASSSSSGSGGETQYF.

Regarding this clone: The read is 3 residues too short to cover the CDR3 end, so that end is filled in from the germline J gene. The chain couples TRBV23-1 to TRBJ1-2; unclear D gene. TRBV23-1 is recorded as an ORF, its role being uncertain. The CDR3 sequence is 13 residues long. This CDR3 reads CASSPHRTGGYTF. Partial CDR3 DNA: TGCGCCAGCAGTCCGCACCGGACGGGGGGC.

A word on this clone: The CDR3 end falls 3 residues outside the read, so it is completed with the germline J gene. This sequence joins TRBV9 and TRBJ2-7, with TRBD1 identical over 10 bases. Germline CDR1 is SGDLS and CDR2 is YYNGEE. The CDR3 spans 14 residues. The ends lost 3 bases at V and 5 bases at J; junction bases unmatched: 5. The chain's CDR3 is CASSGGQGYHEQYF. Incomplete CDR3 DNA: TGTGCCAGCAGCGGGGGACAGGGGTACCACGAG. The full variable domain, completed using reference TRBV9 and TRBJ2-7, is DSGVTQTPKHLITATGQRVTLRCSPRSGDLSVYWYQQSLDQGLQFLIQYYNGEERAKGNILERFSAQQFPDLHSELNLSSLELGDSALYFCASSGGQGYHEQYFGPGTRLTVT.

Comments on this clone: The CDR3 end is not reached by the read, which stops 3 residues before it; the germline J gene fills it in. The chain couples TRBV6-1 to TRBJ1-5; D unclear. The germline V and J ends were trimmed by 1 base and 4 bases, with 8 bases remaining between them. CDR3 size: 14 residues. CDR1 and CDR2 (germline): MNHNS, SASEGT. The CDR3 sequence: CASSEVRLNQPQHF. The DNA read from the CDR3 is TGTGCCAGCAGTGAAGTGAGGTTAAATCAGCCC.

Of note for this clone: Read data end 3 residues before the CDR3 end; the end is taken from the germline J gene. J is TRBJ1-2 and V is TRBV30; TRBD1 might be the D (6 bases). The CDR3 is made up of 14 amino acids. Germline CDR1 is GTSNPN and CDR2 is SVGIG (reference sequence). V lost 1 base and J lost 3, with 12 bases in between. The CDR3 here is CAWSGGLQYYGYTF. The sequenced part of the CDR3 DNA is TGTGCCTGGAGTGGGGGGCTCCAATACTATGGC.

About this clone itself: The sequenced fragment ends 3 residues before the CDR3 boundary, so the rest is inferred from the germline J gene. The chain employs TRBV24-1 and TRBJ2-1; 8 nucleotides align to TRBD2. Trimming cost V 6 bases and J 2 bases; bases outside gene matches: 5. CDR1 KGHDR and CDR2 SFDVKD come from the germline V gene. The CDR3 has 15 amino acids. CDR3 DNA (partial): TGTGCCACCAGTCGAGCGGGAGCAACCTACAATGAG. As protein: CATSRAGATYNE. The full CDR3 protein is CATSRAGATYNEQFF.